One and the same sample provided the 13 T cell receptor beta chains below, sequenced in a study of early T cells in non-severe SARS-CoV-2 infection. TCRdb re-called the 5' RACE reads through MiXCR, storing one row per CDR3 protein. This table has tens of thousands of distinct CDR3 sequences, about 9.9% appearing once. Sequences were obtained from whole blood. Every receptor here comes from an adult who was a healthcare worker with PCR-confirmed SARS-CoV-2 infection or an uninfected control (not recorded which).

The rearrangement links TRBV12-3 or TRBV12-4 to TRBJ2-6; unclear D gene. The V gene lost 6 bases and the J gene lost 0 bases, with 9 bases spanning the gap. There are 15 residues in the CDR3. The CDR3 DNA is TGTGCCAGCAGCATGGTTGGCTCTGGGGCCAACGTCCTGACTTTC. Translating it yields CASSMVGSGANVLTF.

This clonotype came up many times. This chain connects TRBV14 to TRBJ2-7; the D is unclear. In germline, CDR1 is SGHDN, CDR2 FVKESK. This CDR3 has 15 residues. V was clipped by 0 bases and J by 3 bases, with 12 bases between them. This CDR3 is CASSQDWVRFYEQYF. The DNA for the CDR3 is TGTGCCAGCAGCCAAGATTGGGTCCGTTTCTACGAGCAGTACTTC.

This clonotype was detected ten times or more. The genes are TRBV10-3 and TRBJ2-1; weak D call: TRBD2 (6 bases). Germline CDR1 ENHRY, CDR2 SYGVKD. The CDR3 length is 14 residues. Between the trimmed V and J ends, which lost 7 bases and 5 bases, there was a span of 15 bases. The CDR3 nucleotides read TGTGCCATCACCGATGGAACTAGCAACAATGAGCAGTTCTTC. As protein: CAITDGTSNNEQFF.

On this clonotype: Lacking the conserved final phenylalanine or tryptophan, this CDR3 likely reflects a read error. This chain joins TRBV9 and TRBJ2-5, with D possibly called TRBD1 or TRBD2 (5 bases each). Trimming pared 0 bases from V and 1 base from J, leaving 10 bases between. The germline CDR1 and CDR2 sequences are SGDLS and YYNGEE. The CDR3 extends over 15 amino acids. CDR3 DNA sequence: TGTGCCAGCAGCGTAGGCGTGGGGGTCCAAGAGACCCAGTACTTA. As protein: CASSVGVGVQETQYL.

At least ten counts were recorded for this clonotype. The chain is built from TRBV24-1 and TRBJ2-5; possibly TRBD2 for D (7 bases). The CDR3 contains 15 residues. Trimming took off 3 bases at V and 2 bases at J, with 12 bases between the two ends. The V gene's germline CDR1 is KGHDR and CDR2 SFDVKD. The CDR3 bases are TGTGCCACCAGTGATCCGGGGGGCGGGCAAGAGACCCAGTACTTC. Amino acid sequence: CATSDPGGGQETQYF.

In this sample, this clonotype turned up many times. J is TRBJ2-7 and V is TRBV7-2; 11 bases are a match to TRBD2. V dropped 2 bases and J dropped 2; count of bases not matched to a gene: 2. The CDR3 runs to 15 residues. Germline CDR1 SGHTA, CDR2 FQGNSA. CDR3 loop: CASSLLAGGPYEQYF. CDR3 nucleotide sequence: TGTGCCAGCAGCTTACTAGCGGGGGGACCCTACGAGCAGTACTTC.

V is TRBV6-2 or TRBV6-3 and J is TRBJ1-2, with 7 nucleotides matching TRBD1. With 6 bases clipped from V and 13 bases from J, the junction kept 8 bases outside the gene matches. The CDR3 is 11 amino acids. The germline gives CDR1 MNHEY, CDR2 SVGEGT. The CDR3 loop is CASRKKDRSTF. The DNA for the CDR3 is TGTGCCAGCAGAAAGAAGGACAGGTCCACCTTC.

This clonotype came up many times. CDR3 nucleotide sequence: TGTGCCAGTAGTTCTATCGGGACAGGGGTTGAAAAACTGTTTTTT. Translation: CASSSIGTGVEKLFF. V and J are TRBV19 and TRBJ1-4; 10 nucleotides agree with TRBD1. The V and J ends lost 5 bases and 7 bases, in that order; junction bases with no gene match: 7. The CDR3 runs to 15 residues. Germline V lookup: CDR1 LNHDA, CDR2 SQIVND (reference sequence).

This clonotype was seen ten or more times. The J gene is TRBJ2-2, the V gene TRBV12-3 or TRBV12-4, with TRBD1 matching over 7 bases. The V segment lost 1 base and the J segment 2 bases; nucleotides outside the gene matches: 4. CDR3 length: 16 residues. DNA for the CDR3: TGTGCCAGCAGTTTAGAAGGGGGCCGTAACACCGGGGAGCTGTTTTTT. Protein product: CASSLEGGRNTGELFF.

This clonotype was found a few times. The chain joins TRBV6-5 to TRBJ2-7; 8 nucleotides match TRBD2. Germline CDR1 and CDR2: MNHEY and SVGAGI. The J segment lost 6 bases and the V segment lost 0 bases, leaving 4 bases of the junction unmatched. The CDR3 runs to 14 residues. CDR3 sequence (DNA): TGTGCCAGCAGTTACTCGAGGGCGGGAGGCGAGCAGTACTTC. It is translated as CASSYSRAGGEQYF.

This chain links TRBV3-1 with TRBJ2-1; no clear D. The V gene lost 1 base and the J gene lost 10 bases, with 11 bases spanning the gap. CDR3 size: 13 residues. The germline V gene has CDR1 LGHDT and CDR2 YNNKEL (reference sequence). This CDR3 reads CASSQAHVGEQFF. The CDR3 DNA sequence: TGTGCCAGCAGCCAAGCGCATGTGGGGGAGCAGTTCTTC.

At least ten counts were recorded for this clonotype. This rearrangement joins TRBV11-3 to TRBJ2-5; tentative D call: TRBD1 (5 bases). CDR3 length equals 12 residues. Germline V CDR1 and CDR2: SGHNT, YENEEA. Deletions cut 3 bases from V and 5 bases from J, with 7 bases between. In DNA form, the CDR3 reads TGTGCCAGCAGCTTCCCAGGGGAGACCCAGTACTTC. It encodes CASSFPGETQYF. Looking up the rest from reference TRBV11-3 and TRBJ2-5 gives the full variable domain: EAGVVQSPRYKIIEKKQPVAFWCNPISGHNTLYWYLQNLGQGPELLIRYENEEAVDDSQLPKDRFSAERLKGVDSTLKIQPAELGDSAVYLCASSFPGETQYFGPGTRLLVL.

V usage is TRBV15 and J usage is TRBJ2-5; 7 nucleotides agree with TRBD2. Germline CDR1 and CDR2: LNHNV and YYDKDF (reference sequence). Trimming at V came to 1 base and at J to 5 bases, leaving 4 bases not matched to a gene. There are 14 residues in the CDR3. The CDR3 DNA reads as TGTGCCACCAGCAGAGCGGGGGGTTCTGAGACCCAGTACTTC. It codes for CATSRAGGSETQYF.